Sequencing of this T cell receptor (beta chain) was carried out in a study of blood T cell repertoires in COVID-19. Overall study context: In each case, the material was cDNA or gDNA derived from T cells, B-cell-depleted T cells, or PBMCs.

Original processing notes: Estimation of nucleated cell counts relied on the amplification of reference gene primers. Produced via immunoSEQ multiplex PCR; TCRdb's table is partial and in-frame only. V, J and clone size are those of that table, while D and trimming were read from the DNA. The sample has about 90,000 clones, around four fifths seen once. V was clipped by 5 bases and J by 3 bases; unmatched bases: 15. Germline V CDR1 and CDR2: SGHVS, FQNEAQ. The CDR3 consists of 18 residues. The chain has TRBV7-8 and TRBJ2-3, with 9 bases aligning to TRBD1. The receptor comes from a woman aged 70-85 years with active or convalescent COVID-19. The sequenced sample consisted of peripheral blood. The CDR3 bases are TGTGCCAGCAGCAAACGACCGGGACAGGGTACTCGGACAGATACGCAGTATTTT. Encoded protein: CASSKRPGQGTRTDTQYF.